This T cell receptor beta chain was captured in a study of Graves' ophthalmopathy and Graves' hyperthyroidism. Points from the study as a whole: In blood, most expanded thyroid clonotypes above 0.001 frequency were also detected. Ophthalmopathy cases were distinguished from stable hyperthyroidism by a 13-signature model, reaching about 85% sensitivity and roughly 80% specificity.

New diagnoses, under 2 months' duration, and ages 18 to 65 characterized the hyperthyroidism patients. Uncontrolled infections, pregnancy, lactation or other autoimmune diseases led to patient exclusion. From RNA, the CDR3 regions of TCR beta chains were amplified and sequenced. First-round RT-PCR relied on HTBI primers, and a second-round multiplex PCR came next. TCRdb passed the multiplex PCR reads through MiXCR, listing each CDR3 protein once. In the table there are roughly 1.1 million distinct CDR3 sequences, roughly 35% of which are singletons. Remarks on this clonotype: Antigen specificity is unknown.

The TCR originated in an adult man with Graves' hyperthyroidism. Material for sequencing was peripheral blood or thyroid tissue (not recorded which).

The CDR3: CASRSGTLGTRETQYF. CDR3 nucleotides: TGTGCCAGCAGGTCTGGGACACTAGGCACCCGAGAGACCCAGTACTTC. This chain uses TRBV7-8 with TRBJ2-5, with D perhaps TRBD1 (6 bases). The CDR3 runs 16 residues. Trimming took 6 bases from V and 4 from J, leaving 21 bases between them. The V gene's germline CDR1 is SGHVS and CDR2 FQNEAQ. Full variable domain (remainder filled in from reference TRBV7-8 and TRBJ2-5): GAGVSQSPRYKVAKRGQDVALRCDPISGHVSLFWYQQALGQGPEFLTYFQNEAQLDKSGLPSDRFFAERPEGSVSTLKIQRTQQEDSAVYLCASRSGTLGTRETQYFGPGTRLLVL.